This TCR beta chain originates from a study of blood T cell repertoires in COVID-19. Study-level background: Some COVID-19 samples were acute and others convalescent; all came from the United States, Italy and Spain. T cells, B-cell-depleted T cells, or PBMCs supplied cDNA or gDNA.

Deletions cut 2 bases from V and 7 bases from J, with 14 bases between. Germline V lookup: CDR1 MNHEY, CDR2 SVGAGI. The CDR3 is made up of 14 amino acids. Authors' methods: Reference gene primer amplification in the assay estimated nucleated cell counts. Clones were sequenced by immunoSEQ multiplex PCR, and TCRdb holds only the in-frame ones, with some missing. V and J calls and clone size follow that table, whereas D and trimming were derived from the DNA. This sample yields 150,000 to 180,000 clones, of which 78% are seen a single time; under 2% belongs to the top ten. The origin of this receptor is a man older than 75 with acute or convalescent COVID-19. The sample consisted of peripheral blood. The chain is built from TRBV6-5 and TRBJ1-2, with D perhaps matching TRBD1 (6 bases). CDR3 sequence reads: CASSYDGGAGGYTF. The CDR3 region has the DNA TGTGCCAGCAGTTACGACGGGGGGGCGGGTGGCTACACCTTC.